One and the same sample provided the 9 T cell receptor beta chains below, sequenced in a study of CD8+ T cells in alopecia areata. Sequencing relied on a cDNA template that was reverse transcribed from extracted RNA. Repertoires were generated with immunoSEQ multiplex PCR, while TCRdb's copy carries only in-frame clones and drops some. This sample has some 95,000 clones, with roughly two fifths found just once. Material for sequencing was CD4+ T cells sorted from blood. These receptor sequences come from a human donor with alopecia areata.

This clone has a handful of counts. The chain joins TRBV29-1 to TRBJ1-2, with D maybe TRBD1 (5 bases). Looked up from germline, CDR1 is SQVTM and CDR2 is ANQGSEA. The CDR3 sequence is 11 residues long. V was cut by 7 bases and J by 3 bases, with 9 bases left in between. The CDR3: CSAGYDYGYTF. The CDR3 region has the DNA TGCAGCGCAGGGTACGACTATGGCTACACCTTC.

The chain links TRBV30 to TRBJ1-1, with D unresolved. The CDR3 sequence is 12 residues long. Per the germline V gene, CDR1 is GTSNPN and CDR2 is SVGIG (reference sequence). Trimming removed 0 bases from V and 6 bases from J, with 8 bases in between. DNA for the CDR3: TGTGCCTGGAGTGTTGGTCTGGCTGAAGCTTTCTTT. It specifies CAWSVGLAEAFF.

The chain recombines TRBV9 with TRBJ2-7; 11 positions agree with TRBD2. Unmatched junction bases numbered 5, after V lost 4 bases and J lost 2 bases. The germline CDR1 and CDR2 sequences are SGDLS and YYNGEE. The CDR3 runs to 15 residues. This CDR3 reads CASSPRLAGTYEQYF. DNA for the CDR3: TGTGCCAGCAGCCCCCGACTAGCGGGAACCTACGAGCAGTACTTC.

This rearrangement joins TRBV29-1 to TRBJ2-1; a possible D gene is TRBD1 (5 bases). Germline assignment: CDR1 SQVTM and CDR2 ANQGSEA. The CDR3 is 13 amino acids. The V end lost 2 bases, the J end lost 9 bases, and 14 bases lay between the germline ends. The CDR3 DNA reads TGCAGCGTTGAACTCAGGGATCTCGGTGAGCAGTTCTTC. Translating it yields CSVELRDLGEQFF.

The chain has TRBV19 and TRBJ2-7; 9 bases agree with TRBD2. J was trimmed by 0 bases and V by 6 bases; bases with no gene match: 9. CDR3 length equals 16 residues. Per the germline V gene, CDR1 is LNHDA and CDR2 is SQIVND (reference sequence). The chain's CDR3 is CASRIAGGINSYEQYF. CDR3 DNA: TGTGCCAGTAGAATCGCGGGAGGGATCAACTCCTACGAGCAGTACTTC.

The chain has TRBV25-1 and TRBJ2-7; no clear D. Germline loops: CDR1 MGHDK, CDR2 SYGVNS. Trimming removed 1 base from V and 5 bases from J, with 12 bases in between. The CDR3 sequence is 14 residues long. The CDR3, as DNA: TGTGCCAGCAGTGAATCGATTAGATCCCACGAGCAGTACTTC. This translates into CASSESIRSHEQYF.

The chain joins TRBV2 to TRBJ1-6; perhaps TRBD1 as D (6 bases). Deletions cut 8 bases from V and 5 bases from J, with 13 bases between. The V gene's germline CDR1 is SNHLY and CDR2 FYNNEI. The CDR3 has 14 amino acids. CDR3 DNA: TGTGCCAGCTCTGAACAGGGAAATAATTCACCCCTCCACTTT. This translates into CASSEQGNNSPLHF. Full variable domain (rest looked up from reference TRBV2 and TRBJ1-6): EPEVTQTPSHQVTQMGQEVILRCVPISNHLYFYWYRQILGQKVEFLVSFYNNEISEKSEIFDDQFSVERPDGSNFTLKIRSTKLEDSAMYFCASSEQGNNSPLHFGNGTRLTVT.

The genes are TRBV30 and TRBJ1-1, with 10 bases that match TRBD1. The CDR3 length is 14 residues. V shed 2 bases, J shed 5 bases, and the junction held 5 bases outside the gene matches. Germline lookup yields CDR1 GTSNPN and CDR2 SVGIG (reference sequence). The CDR3 protein is CAWSPGTGETEAFF. Here the CDR3 DNA reads TGTGCCTGGAGTCCCGGGACAGGGGAAACTGAAGCTTTCTTT. The complete variable domain, with remaining parts taken from reference TRBV30 and TRBJ1-1, reads SQTIHQWPATLVQPVGSPLSLECTVEGTSNPNLYWYRQAAGRGLQLLFYSVGIGQISSEVPQNLSASRPQDRQFILSSKKLLLSDSGFYLCAWSPGTGETEAFFGQGTRLTVV.

This chain links TRBV5-1 with TRBJ1-5; 9 positions agree with TRBD1. The CDR3 is 15 amino acids. CDR1 and CDR2 from the germline V gene are SGHRS and YFSETQ. J gave up 3 bases and V 4 bases, and 5 bases lay outside the gene matches. CDR3 in DNA: TGCGCCAGCAGCCACGGGACAGGGAACAATCAGCCCCAGCATTTT. Protein product: CASSHGTGNNQPQHF.